A selection of T cell receptor beta chains follows, all from one sample in a study of cytomegalovirus exposure and HLA in healthy donors. This table comes from immunoSEQ multiplex PCR, and its TCRdb copy is limited to in-frame clones, with some not included. Altogether more than 200,000 clones are present, roughly 91% being singletons, with the ten largest covering approximately 3.1%. The sequencing input was PBMCs. Receptor source: a woman between 25 and 40 years old in good health and CMV-seronegative. Each CDR3 is given with its conserved first and last residue. A D gene is named only where the DNA matches it firmly. Only part of the rows carry a size: once, few, many, or a class if the clone is expanded.

TRBJ2-1	TRBD2	.	TRBV7-6	CASSLSSGSYNEQFF	TGTGCCAGCAGCTTGTCTAGCGGGAGTTATAATGAGCAGTTCTTC
TRBJ1-2	TRBD1	.	TRBV29-1	CSVERQGSYGYTF	TGCAGCGTTGAGAGACAGGGAAGCTATGGCTACACCTTC
TRBJ2-7	TRBD2	.	TRBV18	CASSPVLTSGRVGGNEQYF	TGTGCCAGCTCACCGGTTTTAACTAGCGGGAGAGTCGGGGGGAACGAGCAGTACTTC
TRBJ2-5	.	.	TRBV9	CASSVGQGGETQYF	TGTGCCAGCAGCGTAGGACAGGGAGGGGAGACCCAGTACTTC
TRBJ2-7	.	.	TRBV18	CASSPAATTYEQYF	TGTGCCAGCTCACCGGCAGCGACGACCTACGAGCAGTACTTC
TRBJ1-2	TRBD1	.	TRBV6-6	CASSSGTGDGYTF	TGTGCCAGCAGTTCCGGGACAGGGGATGGCTACACCTTC
TRBJ2-5	.	.	TRBV11-3	CASSLSASETQYF	TGTGCCAGCAGCTTATCCGCCTCAGAGACCCAGTACTTC
TRBJ2-7	TRBD1	once	TRBV5-5	CASSLSGTVAYEQYF	TGTGCCAGCAGCTTGTCAGGGACAGTCGCCTACGAGCAGTACTTC
TRBJ2-6	TRBD1	.	TRBV5-4	CASSLTGELTGANVLTF	TGTGCCAGCAGCTTGACAGGGGAACTAACTGGGGCCAACGTCCTGACTTTC
TRBJ1-5	.	.	TRBV4-1	CASSRQEGEDQPQHF	TGCGCCAGCAGCCGACAGGAGGGGGAGGATCAGCCCCAGCATTTT
TRBJ2-2	TRBD2	.	TRBV4-3	CASSQGNGRANTGELFF	TGCGCCAGCAGCCAAGGAAACGGGAGGGCCAACACCGGGGAGCTGTTTTTT
TRBJ2-7	TRBD1	once	TRBV19	CASSIRGTGGHEQYF	TGTGCCAGTAGTATTCGGGGGACAGGGGGTCACGAGCAGTACTTC
TRBJ2-7	TRBD2	once	TRBV10-3	CAIRMGTRLEQYF	TGTGCCATCAGGATGGGGACTAGACTTGAGCAGTACTTC
TRBJ2-7	TRBD2	.	TRBV5-4	CASSLAGGLEQYF	TGTGCCAGCAGCTTAGCGGGAGGTCTCGAGCAGTACTTC
TRBJ1-1	.	once	TRBV2	CASSSQVGRMNTEAFF	TGTGCCAGCAGCAGCCAGGTTGGTAGGATGAACACTGAAGCTTTCTTT
TRBJ2-5	.	.	TRBV4-2	CASSHPELETQYF	TGTGCCAGCAGCCACCCCGAACTAGAGACCCAGTACTTC
TRBJ2-7	.	.	TRBV7-2	CASSRWSPAWDKTYEQYF	TGTGCCAGCAGCCGATGGTCCCCCGCATGGGACAAGACCTACGAGCAGTACTTC
TRBJ1-2	.	.	TRBV28	CASSLSGRSEAGLDGYTF	TGTGCCAGCAGTTTATCGGGACGATCTGAGGCGGGACTGGATGGCTACACCTTC
TRBJ1-5	.	.	TRBV6-6	CASSYSNGGNQPQHF	TGTGCCAGCAGTTACTCTAACGGGGGCAATCAGCCCCAGCATTTT
TRBJ2-3	TRBD1	.	TRBV27	CASSRDRGFDTQYF	TGTGCCAGCAGCCGGGACAGGGGGTTTGATACGCAGTATTTT
TRBJ2-7	.	.	TRBV10-3	CAISVLPSGVSSYEQYF	TGTGCCATCAGTGTTCTCCCATCCGGAGTTAGTTCCTACGAGCAGTACTTC
TRBJ2-5	.	.	TRBV5-1	CASSPGLEETQYF	TGCGCCAGCAGCCCCGGACTCGAAGAGACCCAGTACTTC
TRBJ2-1	.	once	TRBV27	CASSPYQAGNEQFF	TGTGCCAGCAGTCCTTATCAAGCTGGGAATGAGCAGTTCTTC
TRBJ1-4	.	.	TRBV5-4	CASSSVTNEKLFF	TGTGCCAGCAGCTCCGTAACTAATGAAAAACTGTTTTTT
TRBJ2-3	TRBD2	.	TRBV11-2	CASSFRLAGATDTQYF	TGTGCCAGCAGCTTCCGACTAGCGGGAGCCACAGATACGCAGTATTTT
TRBJ2-7	.	few	TRBV6-6	CASSYVAGSYEQYF	TGTGCCAGCAGTTACGTGGCCGGATCCTACGAGCAGTACTTC
TRBJ1-1	TRBD1	.	TRBV2	CASSDRGLPDTEAFF	TGTGCCAGCAGCGACAGGGGGTTACCGGACACTGAAGCTTTCTTT
TRBJ2-7	.	.	TRBV6-1	CASSEEPTVVPDKMYF	TGTGCCAGCAGTGAAGAACCGACAGTAGTACCCGACAAGATGTACTTC
TRBJ2-7	.	.	TRBV28	CASTRIPTPYEQYF	TGTGCCAGCACCCGAATCCCCACACCCTACGAGCAGTACTTC
TRBJ2-7	.	.	TRBV27	CASSWETGYEQYF	TGTGCCAGCAGTTGGGAAACAGGTTACGAGCAGTACTTC
TRBJ2-2	TRBD2	few	TRBV5-1	CASSLLAGGTGELFF	TGCGCCAGCAGCTTGCTCGCGGGAGGCACCGGGGAGCTGTTTTTT
TRBJ2-7	.	few	TRBV19	CASSFGGYEQYF	TGTGCCAGTAGTTTCGGGGGCTACGAGCAGTACTTC
TRBJ1-1	.	once	TRBV5-6	CASIRTALNTEAFF	TGTGCCAGCATCAGGACAGCCCTGAACACTGAAGCTTTCTTT
TRBJ1-3	.	few	TRBV9	CASSELGNTIYF	TGTGCCAGCAGCGAGCTAGGAAACACCATATATTTT
TRBJ2-5	TRBD2	.	TRBV9	CASSVEGRGEETQYF	TGTGCCAGCAGCGTAGAAGGGCGGGGGGAAGAGACCCAGTACTTC
TRBJ2-3	TRBD1	.	TRBV5-1	CASSKGTGALVTDTQYF	TGCGCCAGCAGCAAAGGGACAGGGGCCCTGGTCACAGATACGCAGTATTTT
TRBJ1-1	.	.	TRBV7-3	CASSPIGPAGEAFF	TGTGCCAGCAGCCCAATTGGGCCCGCCGGTGAAGCTTTCTTT
TRBJ2-7	.	.	TRBV5-1	CASSTFQGAYEQYF	TGCGCCAGCAGCACATTTCAGGGTGCCTACGAGCAGTACTTC
TRBJ1-1	TRBD1	.	TRBV6-5	CASSTQGGGAEAFF	TGTGCCAGCAGTACACAGGGGGGTGGTGCTGAAGCTTTCTTT
TRBJ2-2	.	.	TRBV28	CASSLSGTTGELFF	TGTGCCAGCAGTTTATCTGGGACTACCGGGGAGCTGTTTTTT
TRBJ2-5	.	.	TRBV7-3	CASSLSQFQETQYF	TGTGCCAGCAGCTTATCGCAATTTCAAGAGACCCAGTACTTC
TRBJ2-1	.	.	TRBV6-6	CASSYRGGELQFF	TGTGCCAGCAGTTATCGTGGCGGGGAACTGCAGTTCTTC
TRBJ2-7	.	.	TRBV28	CASVEQYF	TGTGCCAGCGTCGAGCAGTACTTC
TRBJ2-7	.	.	TRBV11-2	CASSLDQRLGDEQYF	TGTGCCAGCAGCTTAGATCAAAGGCTGGGTGACGAGCAGTACTTC
TRBJ1-1	.	.	TRBV4-3	CASSQGGEAFF	TGCGCCAGCAGCCAAGGGGGTGAAGCTTTCTTT
TRBJ2-7	TRBD2	once	TRBV28	CASSGLAGGLVYEQYF	TGTGCCAGCAGTGGACTAGCGGGAGGCCTGGTCTACGAGCAGTACTTC
TRBJ2-7	.	.	TRBV5-5	CASSSLSYEQYF	TGTGCCAGCAGCTCCTTATCCTACGAGCAGTACTTC
TRBJ2-1	TRBD1	.	TRBV11-3	CASSPRTGSSYNEQFF	TGTGCCAGCAGCCCCCGGACAGGCAGCTCCTACAATGAGCAGTTCTTC
TRBJ2-5	TRBD1	once	TRBV5-1	CASSWGQPNAQETQYF	TGCGCCAGCAGCTGGGGACAGCCGAACGCACAAGAGACCCAGTACTTC
TRBJ2-1	.	.	TRBV19	CASIQTQSGNNEQFF	TGTGCCAGTATCCAGACCCAATCAGGTAACAATGAGCAGTTCTTC
TRBJ2-7	.	.	TRBV7-9	CASSSRTGTANHEQYF	TGTGCCAGCAGCTCAAGAACCGGGACCGCGAACCACGAGCAGTACTTC
TRBJ1-2	.	.	TRBV9	CASSATGGVGYTF	TGTGCCAGCAGCGCGACAGGTGGAGTTGGCTACACCTTC
TRBJ2-7	TRBD2	.	TRBV15	CATRGRGSGTYEQYF	TGTGCCACCCGCGGGAGAGGTAGCGGGACCTACGAGCAGTACTTC
TRBJ2-1	TRBD2	.	TRBV7-9	CASSPRSSGSFDEQFF	TGTGCCAGCAGCCCCCGTAGTAGCGGGAGTTTCGATGAGCAGTTCTTC
TRBJ1-4	.	.	TRBV4-3	CASSHRHTGGEKLFF	TGCGCCAGCAGCCATCGACACACCGGTGGTGAAAAACTGTTTTTT